This entry lists 21 T cell receptor beta chains sequenced from one sample in a study of cytomegalovirus exposure and HLA in healthy donors (dated 2017 in TCRdb). Library method: the immunoSEQ multiplex PCR assay. TCRdb stores this immuneACCESS table with in-frame sequences only. Part of the clones is absent; in the studies checked, under half of the shortfall reflects unresolved V genes, and no reason is known for the rest. Counted in this sample were 250,000 to 400,000 clones; 87% of them appeared once. Jointly, the top ten make up about 1.2% of the sample. The sequenced sample was PBMCs. The receptors shown here come from a woman younger than 45 in good health and CMV-seropositive.

The table lists this clone with a few counts. The J gene is TRBJ1-5, the V gene TRBV27; D call uncertain. The CDR3 length is 14 residues. The germline V gene has CDR1 MNHEY and CDR2 SMNVEV (reference sequence). The ends were cut back, 5 bases at V and 3 bases at J, with 11 bases in the middle. CDR3 sequence (DNA): TGTGCCAGCAGTGCGACGGAACTCAATCAGCCCCAGCATTTT. It encodes CASSATELNQPQHF.

This sequence joins TRBV7-9 and TRBJ1-1; no clear D. From germline, CDR1 is SEHNR and CDR2 FQNEAQ (reference sequence). The CDR3 sequence is 10 residues long. The ends were cut back, 0 bases at V and 8 bases at J, with 1 base in the middle. Here the CDR3 reads CASSLAEAFF. CDR3 sequence (DNA): TGTGCCAGCAGCTTAGCCGAAGCTTTCTTT.

The genes are TRBV2 and TRBJ1-1; 7 nucleotides agree with TRBD1. With V trimmed by 6 bases and J by 2 bases, 12 bases remained unmatched. CDR1 and CDR2 from the germline V gene are SNHLY and FYNNEI. This CDR3 contains 16 residues. The CDR3 reads CASRRDSGTANTEAFF. In nucleotides, the CDR3 is TGTGCCAGCAGGCGAGACTCCGGGACAGCAAACACTGAAGCTTTCTTT.

The chain has TRBV28 and TRBJ2-7, with 8 bases matching TRBD1. This CDR3 is built from 11 residues. V was pared by 5 bases and J by 12 bases, with 6 bases of the junction left unmatched. CDR1 and CDR2 from the germline V gene are MDHEN and SYDVKM. The CDR3 DNA reads TGTGCCAGCAGTGCCGGACAGGGCGTGTACTTC. Encoded protein: CASSAGQGVYF.

The CDR3 sequence is CASNAGLNIQYF. DNA for the CDR3: TGTGCCAGTAACGCGGGGTTAAACATTCAGTACTTC. This chain uses TRBV19 with TRBJ2-4, with a tentative D call TRBD2 (6 bases). The CDR3 contains 12 residues. Trimming removed 7 bases from V and 6 bases from J, with 10 bases in between. Germline loops: CDR1 LNHDA, CDR2 SQIVND (reference sequence).

In its sample, this clone was seen once. The chain uses TRBV18 and TRBJ1-1; 9 positions match TRBD1. Germline V gene sequence: CDR1 KGHSH, CDR2 LQKENI. The CDR3 loop spans 15 amino acids. Trimming took 6 bases from V and 1 from J; bases not matched to a gene: 6. The CDR3 protein is CASSQLDRGNTEAFF. CDR3 in DNA: TGTGCCAGCTCTCAACTGGACAGGGGGAACACTGAAGCTTTCTTT.

This chain joins TRBV25-1 and TRBJ2-1; TRBD2 agrees at 12 bases. Germline assignment: CDR1 MGHDK and CDR2 SYGVNS. This CDR3 has 15 amino acids. V was pared by 2 bases and J by 7 bases, with 3 bases of the junction left unmatched. This chain's CDR3 is CASSEGLAGGNEQFF. The CDR3 DNA sequence: TGTGCCAGCAGTGAAGGGCTAGCGGGAGGGAATGAGCAGTTCTTC.

In this sample, this clone turned up a few times. This sequence joins TRBV2 and TRBJ1-1, with D unclear. V lost 4 bases, J lost 1 base, and 7 bases lay in between. Germline CDR1 reads SNHLY; CDR2 reads FYNNEI. This CDR3 comprises 13 residues. CDR3 loop: CASSVMANTEAFF. The CDR3 bases are TGTGCCAGCAGTGTAATGGCGAACACTGAAGCTTTCTTT.

The CDR3 loop reads CASSQASGGSNRGEQFF. The CDR3 coding sequence is TGTGCCAGCAGCCAAGCTTCCGGGGGATCCAATCGAGGTGAGCAGTTCTTC. The chain employs TRBV4-2 and TRBJ2-1; D is perhaps TRBD2 (6 bases). In germline, CDR1 is LGHNA, CDR2 YNFKEQ. This CDR3 has 17 amino acids. V gave up 1 base and J gave up 9 bases, with 22 bases separating them.

The gene calls are TRBV9 and TRBJ2-1; perhaps TRBD2 as D (6 bases). V was cut by 0 bases and J by 7 bases, with 11 bases left in between. Germline V gene lookup returns CDR1 SGDLS and CDR2 YYNGEE. The CDR3 covers 14 residues. CDR3: CASSVVSGPNEQFF. For the CDR3, the DNA is TGTGCCAGCAGCGTAGTAAGCGGGCCAAATGAGCAGTTCTTC.

The chain is built from TRBV4-3 and TRBJ2-1; 10 bases map to TRBD2. Germline CDR1 and CDR2: LGHNA and YSLEER. The J segment lost 9 bases and the V segment lost 2 bases, leaving 7 bases of the junction unmatched. The CDR3 consists of 15 residues. The CDR3 coding sequence is TGCGCCAGCAGCCAAAGGACTAGCGGAGCGGCTGAGCAGTTCTTC. This translates into CASSQRTSGAAEQFF.

The rearrangement uses TRBV9 and TRBJ2-1; 8 bases match TRBD1. The CDR3 is 16 amino acids. With 0 bases clipped from V and 5 bases from J, the junction kept 7 bases outside the gene matches. CDR1 and CDR2 (germline): SGDLS, YYNGEE. The CDR3: CASSVDSQGADNEQFF. The CDR3 DNA reads TGTGCCAGCAGCGTAGATAGTCAGGGGGCGGACAATGAGCAGTTCTTC.

This clone has only a few counts. The gene calls are TRBV4-2 and TRBJ2-1; 7 bases map to TRBD2. The CDR3 totals 15 residues. V dropped 0 bases and J dropped 8; count of bases not matched to a gene: 7. Germline CDR1 LGHNA, CDR2 YNFKEQ. The CDR3 sequence is CASSQDRGTNYEQFF. The CDR3 DNA sequence: TGTGCCAGCAGCCAAGATCGGGGGACTAACTATGAGCAGTTCTTC.

A word on this clone: The sample has other DNA sequences that encode this CDR3 too. This rearrangement joins TRBV9 to TRBJ2-5, with D perhaps TRBD2 (6 bases). Germline CDR1 and CDR2: SGDLS and YYNGEE. The CDR3 spans 15 residues. The V gene lost 0 bases and the J gene lost 1 base, with 10 bases spanning the gap. DNA of the CDR3: TGTGCCAGCAGCGTAGTGCCCGGGGGCCAAGAGACCCAGTACTTC. This sequence encodes CASSVVPGGQETQYF.

This clone was seen a single time. The chain joins TRBV30 to TRBJ1-3, with D hard to call. Trimming took 4 bases from V and 0 from J, leaving 13 bases between them. This CDR3 spans 15 amino acids. From germline, CDR1 is GTSNPN and CDR2 SVGIG (reference sequence). This CDR3 is CAWNAADYSGNTIYF. The CDR3 nucleotides read TGTGCCTGGAACGCAGCAGACTACTCTGGAAACACCATATATTTT.

This chain links TRBV5-6 with TRBJ2-2; 9 nucleotides agree with TRBD1. The V gene end was trimmed by 4 bases and the J gene end by 6 bases; junction bases not matched to a gene: 10. This CDR3 has 16 residues. The V gene's germline CDR1 is SGHDT and CDR2 YYEEEE. Written as DNA, the CDR3 is TGTGCCAGCAGCATACCGGGACAGGGTCTATCCGGGGAGCTGTTTTTT. Residues: CASSIPGQGLSGELFF.

This clone was seen just once. The rearrangement uses TRBV7-2 and TRBJ2-1, with D perhaps TRBD2 (6 bases). Germline V gene lookup returns CDR1 SGHTA and CDR2 FQGNSA. V was shortened by 8 bases and J by 7 bases, with 9 bases between the two germline ends. This CDR3 comprises 11 residues. The CDR3 sequence: CASASGNEQFF. The CDR3 bases are TGTGCCAGCGCGAGCGGGAATGAGCAGTTCTTC.

V is TRBV6-6 and J is TRBJ2-5, with 7 bases fitting TRBD1. Germline V lookup: CDR1 MNHNY, CDR2 SVGAGI (reference sequence). The CDR3 extends over 12 amino acids. V shed 5 bases, J shed 5 bases, and the junction held 2 bases outside the gene matches. CDR3 region: CASSTDRETQYF. Here the CDR3 DNA reads TGTGCCAGCAGTACGGACAGGGAGACCCAGTACTTC.

This chain joins TRBV19 and TRBJ2-5; 7 bases are a match to TRBD1. With V trimmed by 5 bases and J by 5 bases, 8 bases remained unmatched. This CDR3 is 14 amino acids long. CDR1 LNHDA and CDR2 SQIVND come from the germline V gene (reference sequence). CDR3 DNA: TGTGCCAGTAGTCACCAGGGGGTTGGGGAGACCCAGTACTTC. It yields the protein CASSHQGVGETQYF.

The CDR3 DNA reads TGTGCCAGCAGTGATCCAGGGGGTGAGACCCAGTACTTC. It codes for CASSDPGGETQYF. V is TRBV6-1 and J is TRBJ2-5; 7 positions agree with TRBD1. Germline V lookup: CDR1 MNHNS, CDR2 SASEGT. CDR3 length equals 13 residues. V lost 3 bases and J lost 5; bases outside the gene matches: 3.

The V call is TRBV30, the J call TRBJ2-7; D unresolved. The CDR3 runs 13 residues. The germline V gene has CDR1 GTSNPN and CDR2 SVGIG (reference sequence). V lost 2 bases, J lost 1 base, and 9 bases lay in between. The CDR3 here is CAWSRLESYEQYF. In nucleotides, the CDR3 is TGTGCCTGGAGTAGGCTAGAATCCTACGAGCAGTACTTC.